This T cell receptor (beta chain) is from a study of blood T cell repertoires in COVID-19. The repertoire was sequenced with immunoSEQ multiplex PCR; TCRdb's copy has only in-frame clones and lacks some. The table has 300,000 to 350,000 clones, 88% seen once; the top ten hold more than 5.5%. Trimming at V came to 3 bases and at J to 3 bases, leaving 1 base not matched to a gene. The CDR3 is 14 amino acids. The V gene's germline CDR1 is SGHTA and CDR2 FQGNSA. The gene calls are TRBV7-2 and TRBJ1-2, with 10 bases identical to TRBD1. Sample: peripheral blood. The receptor was isolated from a woman aged 70-85 years with COVID-19, enrolled during active disease. This CDR3 is CASSFGTGDYGYTF. Here the CDR3 DNA reads TGTGCCAGCAGCTTCGGGACAGGGGACTATGGCTACACCTTC.